This T cell receptor beta chain was profiled in a study of blood T cell repertoires in COVID-19. Study summary: Acute and convalescent COVID-19 specimens originated in the United States, Italy and Spain.

The CDR3 consists of 13 residues. Trimming took 7 bases from V and 5 from J; bases not matched to a gene: 7. Germline loops: CDR1 SGDLS, CDR2 YYNGEE. Only in-frame clones appear in the TCRdb table, and some are missing; sequencing was by immunoSEQ multiplex PCR. Of 150,000 to 200,000 clones listed, roughly 80% are singletons. This chain connects TRBV9 to TRBJ1-2; 8 bases are shared with TRBD1. The sample consisted of peripheral blood. The receptor's source is a woman in her twenties or thirties with acute or convalescent COVID-19. The CDR3 sequence: CASGNDRGYGYTF. CDR3 DNA: TGTGCCAGCGGAAATGACAGGGGATATGGCTACACCTTC. Based on the CDR3 plus reference TRBV9 and TRBJ1-2, the full variable domain is DSGVTQTPKHLITATGQRVTLRCSPRSGDLSVYWYQQSLDQGLQFLIQYYNGEERAKGNILERFSAQQFPDLHSELNLSSLELGDSALYFCASGNDRGYGYTFGSGTRLTVV.